This TCR beta chain came from a study of CD8 T cells in ankylosing spondylitis. General study points: Previously reported in reactive arthritis synovial fluid and blood were some of the motif variants. Seemingly distinctive of ankylosing spondylitis blood was a TCR beta motif formed by eight highly homologous variants. It was reported that disease-linked clones were significantly enriched in matched ankylosing spondylitis synovial fluid. Relatively scarce in peripheral blood, disease-linked clones were CD8+.

As the method for making TCR beta libraries, quantitative 5'-RACE with molecular barcodes was used. TCRdb redid the calling of the 5' RACE reads with MiXCR, one entry per CDR3 protein. The data show about 540,000 distinct CDR3 sequences, with about 12% seen just once and under 7.5% held by the top ten. Germline CDR1 is KGHDR and CDR2 is SFDVKD. V was clipped by 1 base and J by 3 bases, with 16 bases between them. The CDR3 length is 17 residues. The sample holds many counts of this clonotype. As yet, its antigen is unknown. The genes are TRBV24-1 and TRBJ2-3; D remains unclear. Sequenced: blood, either unsorted or a sorted T cell fraction (not recorded which). The sequence was collected from a male donor with ankylosing spondylitis. The CDR3 reads CATSDFNPVQWTDTQYF. Written as DNA, the CDR3 is TGTGCCACCAGTGATTTTAACCCCGTACAATGGACAGATACGCAGTATTTT.